This T cell receptor (beta chain) was identified during a study of cytomegalovirus exposure and HLA in healthy donors. Primers for the PCR totalled 60 Vbeta and 13 Jbeta. In the original analysis: In a later analysis, of 84 million or so unique beta chains, roughly 10 million appeared in at least two donors. Libraries were prepared by immunoSEQ multiplex PCR; TCRdb keeps only in-frame clonotypes and omits some of them. V and J calls and clone size are given by that table; D and trimming were obtained from the DNA. This sample has about 250,000 clones, with around 65% found just once. With 2 bases removed from V and 1 base from J, the gap between germline ends came to 10 bases. The CDR3 has 14 amino acids. Germline values: CDR1 SGHRS, CDR2 YFSETQ.

The chain recombines TRBV5-1 with TRBJ2-7; D remains ambiguous. Sequencing was performed on PBMCs. The TCR comes from a female donor in good health and CMV-seronegative. In DNA, the CDR3 is TGCGCCAGCAGCTTCGAAGCCACTTCCTACGAGCAGTACTTC. This gives the protein CASSFEATSYEQYF.